The rows below give T cell receptor beta chains drawn from one sample of a study of regulatory T cells in long-lasting Graves disease. From the multiplex PCR reads, TCRdb called clonotypes with MiXCR, one entry per CDR3 protein. The table shows approximately 400,000 distinct CDR3 sequences, with under 15% occurring only once. These same data were also listed under a study on T cells in Graves' hyperthyroidism and ophthalmopathy.

Specimen: peripheral blood mononuclear cells (PBMCs), collected at new diagnosis, from a patient treated with antithyroid drugs. The receptors here all came from a woman in her 30s with Graves disease. CDR3s include the opening cysteine and the closing phenylalanine or tryptophan. A D gene is named only where the DNA matches it firmly. The listing skips clone size in some rows; elsewhere it reads once, few, many or a size class.

D	V	size	J	DNA	CDR3
NA	TRBV15	NA	TRBJ2-7	TGTGCCACCAGCAGGGATAGGGTTGCCTACGAGCAGTACTTC	CATSRDRVAYEQYF
NA	TRBV19	few	TRBJ2-5	TGTGCCAGTAGTCCCTCCCCGGGACGTCAAGAGACCCAGTACTTC	CASSPSPGRQETQYF
TRBD1	TRBV30	many	TRBJ2-3	TGTGCCTGGTCGGGACAGGGTGGAGATACGCAGTATTTT	CAWSGQGGDTQYF
TRBD2	TRBV10-3	few	TRBJ2-3	TGTGCCATCAGCTCTCTAGCGGGAGTAGGAGATACGCAGTATTTT	CAISSLAGVGDTQYF
NA	TRBV13	NA	TRBJ2-2	TGTGCCAGCAGCGCCGGGATTTCCACCGGGGAGCTGTTTTTT	CASSAGISTGELFF
NA	TRBV9	NA	TRBJ2-4	TGTGCCAGCAGCGTAGATGTAGCGGCAGCCAAAAACATTCAGTACTTC	CASSVDVAAAKNIQYF
NA	TRBV12-3/TRBV12-4	NA	TRBJ1-2	TGTGCCAGCAGCACACCACGGGGTAACTATGGCTACACCTTC	CASSTPRGNYGYTF
TRBD1	TRBV5-1	NA	TRBJ2-7	TGCGCCAGCAGCTTGTTGGGACAGGGGGCCTACGAGCAGTACTTC	CASSLLGQGAYEQYF
NA	TRBV6-1	many	TRBJ2-7	TGTGCCAGCAAGGCTGGCTACGAGCAGTACTTC	CASKAGYEQYF
TRBD2	TRBV12-3/TRBV12-4	many	TRBJ2-5	TGTGCCAGCAGTTTGCGGGGGCAAGAGACCCAGTACTTC	CASSLRGQETQYF
NA	TRBV6-1	few	TRBJ2-4	TGTGCCAGCAGCGGAATTGATGGGGAAAACATTCAGTACTTC	CASSGIDGENIQYF
NA	TRBV11-2	many	TRBJ2-7	TGTGCCAGCAGCTTAGACCGCCACGAGCAGTACTTC	CASSLDRHEQYF
NA	TRBV10-3	many	TRBJ1-1	TGTGCCATCAGCGACGGAGCCTTGAACACTGAAGCTTTCTTT	CAISDGALNTEAFF